These 2 T cell receptor beta chains originate from one sample sequenced in a study of Ad26.COV2.S vaccination and SARS-CoV-2 variants. Libraries were prepared by immunoSEQ multiplex PCR; TCRdb keeps only in-frame clonotypes and omits some of them. The sample contains under 600,000 clones, roughly nine tenths of which appear only once. The treatment was: roughly 20 received Ad26.COV2.S at low or high dose, single or two shots; 5 received placebo; per-sample allocation not given. All samples were drawn on day 63, counting from the first vaccine or placebo injection. The sequencing here drew on peripheral blood, taken in a trial of Ad26.COV2.S vaccine versus placebo. These receptors all come from a person aged 18-60 years who received the Ad26.COV2.S COVID-19 vaccine or a placebo.

The chain links TRBV7-8 to TRBJ2-7; no clear D gene. The CDR3 extends over 13 amino acids. Looked up from germline, CDR1 is SGHVS and CDR2 is FQNEAQ. The V gene lost 5 bases and the J gene lost 7 bases, with 15 bases spanning the gap. The CDR3 spells CASSPEAPREQYF. In nucleotides, the CDR3 is TGTGCCAGCAGCCCCGAAGCTCCGCGAGAGCAGTACTTC. The full variable domain, rest sourced from reference TRBV7-8 and TRBJ2-7, is GAGVSQSPRYKVAKRGQDVALRCDPISGHVSLFWYQQALGQGPEFLTYFQNEAQLDKSGLPSDRFFAERPEGSVSTLKIQRTQQEDSAVYLCASSPEAPREQYFGPGTRLTVT.

In DNA, the CDR3 is TGTGCCAGCAGCTTAGAACCGACAGGGGGGTCCTACAATGAGCAGTTCTTC. It translates to CASSLEPTGGSYNEQFF. This sequence joins TRBV7-9 and TRBJ2-1; 9 bases agree with TRBD1. The CDR3 is 17 residues long. V shed 1 base and J 1 base; nucleotides not matched to a gene: 5. Germline V gene data show CDR1 as SEHNR and CDR2 as FQNEAQ (reference sequence).